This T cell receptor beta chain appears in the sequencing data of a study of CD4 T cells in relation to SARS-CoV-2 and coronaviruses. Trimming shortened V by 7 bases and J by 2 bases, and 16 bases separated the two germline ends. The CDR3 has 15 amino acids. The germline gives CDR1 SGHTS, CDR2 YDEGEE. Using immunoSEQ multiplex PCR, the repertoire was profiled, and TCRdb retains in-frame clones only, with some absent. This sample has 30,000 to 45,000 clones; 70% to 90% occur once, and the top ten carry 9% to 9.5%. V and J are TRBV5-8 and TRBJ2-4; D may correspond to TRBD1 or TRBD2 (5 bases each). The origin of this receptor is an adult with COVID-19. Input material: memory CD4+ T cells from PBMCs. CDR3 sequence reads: CASGGRGPTKNIQYF. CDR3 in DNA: TGTGCCAGCGGTGGTCGGGGACCAACCAAAAACATTCAGTACTTC.